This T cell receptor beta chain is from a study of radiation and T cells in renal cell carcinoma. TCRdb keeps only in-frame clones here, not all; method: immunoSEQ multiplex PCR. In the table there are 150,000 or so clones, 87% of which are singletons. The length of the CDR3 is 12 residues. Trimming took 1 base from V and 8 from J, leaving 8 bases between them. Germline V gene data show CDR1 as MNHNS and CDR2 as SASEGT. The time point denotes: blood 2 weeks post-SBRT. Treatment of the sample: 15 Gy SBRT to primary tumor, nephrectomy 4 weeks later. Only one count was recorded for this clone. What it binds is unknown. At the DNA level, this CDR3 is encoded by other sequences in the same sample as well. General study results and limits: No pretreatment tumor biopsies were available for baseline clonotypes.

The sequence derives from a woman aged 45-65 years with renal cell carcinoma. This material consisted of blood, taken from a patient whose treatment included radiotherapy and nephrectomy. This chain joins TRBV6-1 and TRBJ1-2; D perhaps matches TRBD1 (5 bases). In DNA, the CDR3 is TGTGCCAGCAGTGAAGTAGGGGACGGCTACACCTTC. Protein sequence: CASSEVGDGYTF.